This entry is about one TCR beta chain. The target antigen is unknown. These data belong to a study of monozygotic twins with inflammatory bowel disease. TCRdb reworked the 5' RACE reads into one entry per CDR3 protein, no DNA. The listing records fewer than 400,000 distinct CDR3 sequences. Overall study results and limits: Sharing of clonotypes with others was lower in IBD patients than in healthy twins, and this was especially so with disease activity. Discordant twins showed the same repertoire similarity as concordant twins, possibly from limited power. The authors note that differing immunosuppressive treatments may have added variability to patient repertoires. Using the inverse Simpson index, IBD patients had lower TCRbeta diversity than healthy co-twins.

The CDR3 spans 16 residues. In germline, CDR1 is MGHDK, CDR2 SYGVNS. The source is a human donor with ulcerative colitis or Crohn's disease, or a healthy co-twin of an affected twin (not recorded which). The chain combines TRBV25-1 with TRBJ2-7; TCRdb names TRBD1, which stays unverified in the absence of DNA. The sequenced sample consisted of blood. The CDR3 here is CASSPLGPSILDEQYF.